This T cell receptor (beta chain) was documented in a study of CD8+ T cells in alopecia areata. Study-wide points: It was lesional scalp, especially alopecia totalis/universalis, that showed higher clonality than normal scalp. TCRs were shared less clearly across patients than in mice, possibly for HLA-related reasons. Scalp data also include sequences from resident alphabeta T cells of normal skin.

A remark on this clone: The antigen is unknown.

RNA extraction and reverse transcription yielded cDNA as sequencing template. The method was immunoSEQ multiplex PCR; TCRdb's version includes in-frame clones alone and lacks a portion of them. This repertoire shows about 200,000 clones, 56% found once; its top ten account for nearly 5%. This TCR was sampled from a human donor in good health. Sequenced input: CD8+ T cells sorted from blood.

This chain's CDR3 is CASSGGQRATDTQYF. The CDR3 DNA is TGCGCCAGCAGCGGTGGACAGAGAGCCACAGATACGCAGTATTTT. The chain recombines TRBV5-1 with TRBJ2-3, with D perhaps TRBD1 (6 bases). The CDR3 runs 15 residues. V was shortened by 4 bases and J by 2 bases, with 14 bases between the two germline ends. CDR1 SGHRS and CDR2 YFSETQ come from the germline V gene. Using reference TRBV5-1 and TRBJ2-3 for the parts outside the CDR3, the full variable domain is KAGVTQTPRYLIKTRGQQVTLSCSPISGHRSVSWYQQTPGQGLQFLFEYFSETQRNKGNFPGRFSGRQFSNSRSEMNVSTLELGDSALYLCASSGGQRATDTQYFGPGTRLTVL.